Described below is a single T cell receptor (beta chain) sequence and its context. The same CDR3 also results from other DNA sequences found in this sample. Germline assignment: CDR1 SNHLY and CDR2 FYNNEI. This CDR3 contains 10 residues. The V end was cut by 6 bases, the J end by 4 bases, with 4 bases between. This entry comes from a study of cytomegalovirus exposure and HLA in healthy donors. The PCR had 60 Vbeta and 13 Jbeta primers. The protocol was immunoSEQ multiplex PCR, while the TCRdb copy is restricted to in-frame clones and leaves out a portion. The table shows some 200,000 clones, with approximately 79% occurring only once.

This receptor was taken from a girl aged 2 to 9 in good health and CMV-seronegative. The chain combines TRBV2 with TRBJ2-7; no definite D call. The sample was PBMCs. The CDR3: CASSLYEQYF. As DNA, the CDR3 is TGTGCCAGCAGCCTATACGAGCAGTACTTC.